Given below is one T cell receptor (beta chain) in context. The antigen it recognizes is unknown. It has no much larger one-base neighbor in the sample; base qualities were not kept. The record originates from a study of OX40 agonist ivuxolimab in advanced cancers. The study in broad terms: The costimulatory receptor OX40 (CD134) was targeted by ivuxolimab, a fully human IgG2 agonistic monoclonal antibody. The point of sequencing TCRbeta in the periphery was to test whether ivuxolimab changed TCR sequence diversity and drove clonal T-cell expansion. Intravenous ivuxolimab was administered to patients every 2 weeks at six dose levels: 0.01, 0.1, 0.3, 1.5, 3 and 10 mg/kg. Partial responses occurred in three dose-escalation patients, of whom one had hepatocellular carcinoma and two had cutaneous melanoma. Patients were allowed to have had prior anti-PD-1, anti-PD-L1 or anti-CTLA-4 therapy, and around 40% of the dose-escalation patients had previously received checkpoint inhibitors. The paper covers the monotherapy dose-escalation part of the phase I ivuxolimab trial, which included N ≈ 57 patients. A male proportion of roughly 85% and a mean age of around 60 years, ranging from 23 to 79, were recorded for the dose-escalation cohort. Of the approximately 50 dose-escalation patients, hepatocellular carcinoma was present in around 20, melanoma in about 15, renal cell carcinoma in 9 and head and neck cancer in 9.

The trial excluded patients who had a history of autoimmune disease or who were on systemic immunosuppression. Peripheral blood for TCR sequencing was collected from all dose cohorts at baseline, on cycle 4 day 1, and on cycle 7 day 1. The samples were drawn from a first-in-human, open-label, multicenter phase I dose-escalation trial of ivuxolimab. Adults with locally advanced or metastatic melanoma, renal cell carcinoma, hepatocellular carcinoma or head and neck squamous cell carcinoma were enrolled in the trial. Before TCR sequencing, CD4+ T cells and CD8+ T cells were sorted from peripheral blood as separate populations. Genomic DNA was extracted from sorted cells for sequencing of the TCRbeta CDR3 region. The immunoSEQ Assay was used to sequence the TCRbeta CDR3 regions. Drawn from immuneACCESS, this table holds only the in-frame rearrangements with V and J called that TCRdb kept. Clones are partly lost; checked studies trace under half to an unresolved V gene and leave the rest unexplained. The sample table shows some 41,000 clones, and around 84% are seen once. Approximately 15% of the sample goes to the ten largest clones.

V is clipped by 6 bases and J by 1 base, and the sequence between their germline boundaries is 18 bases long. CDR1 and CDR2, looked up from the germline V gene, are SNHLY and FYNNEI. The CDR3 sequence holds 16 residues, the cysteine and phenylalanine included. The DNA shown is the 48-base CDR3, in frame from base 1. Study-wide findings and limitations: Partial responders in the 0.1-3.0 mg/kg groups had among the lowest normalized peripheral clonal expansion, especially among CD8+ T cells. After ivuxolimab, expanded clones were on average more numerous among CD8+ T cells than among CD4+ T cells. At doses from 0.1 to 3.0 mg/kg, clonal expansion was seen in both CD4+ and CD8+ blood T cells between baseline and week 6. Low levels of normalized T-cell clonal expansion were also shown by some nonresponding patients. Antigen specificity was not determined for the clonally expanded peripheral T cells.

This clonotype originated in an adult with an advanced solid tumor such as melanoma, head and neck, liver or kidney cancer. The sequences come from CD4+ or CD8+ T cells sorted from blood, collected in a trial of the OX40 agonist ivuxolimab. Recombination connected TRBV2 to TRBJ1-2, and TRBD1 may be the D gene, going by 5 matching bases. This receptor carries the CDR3 CASRDTRGELNYGYTF. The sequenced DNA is TGTGCCAGCAGAGACACCCGGGGCGAGCTTAACTATGGCTACACCTTC.